The 22 T cell receptor beta chains below all came from one sample that was sequenced in a study of regulatory T cells in long-lasting Graves disease. Time point given: newly diagnosed GD, antithyroid drugs for less than 3 months. RNA extracted from PBMCs served as the sequencing template. Libraries of TCR beta came from iRepertoire HTBI primers plus Arm-PCR of CDR3 regions. TCRdb re-derived calls from the multiplex PCR reads in MiXCR, one entry per CDR3 protein. This table has some 410,000 distinct CDR3 sequences, about 17% appearing once. The data also belong to a second study, concerning T cells in Graves' hyperthyroidism and ophthalmopathy.

Sample: peripheral blood mononuclear cells (PBMCs), taken at new diagnosis, from a patient treated with antithyroid drugs. These receptor sequences come from a woman under 40 with Graves disease.

The V call is TRBV10-2, the J call TRBJ2-5; a weak D match, TRBD2 (5 bases). The CDR3 consists of 12 residues. Per germline, CDR1 WSHSY and CDR2 SAAADI. Deletions cut 7 bases from V and 4 bases from J, with 10 bases between. The CDR3 region is CASTPSGETQYF. The CDR3 nucleotides are TGCGCCAGCACCCCCAGCGGAGAGACCCAGTACTTC.

This clonotype was seen repeatedly, ten times or more. The chain employs TRBV28 and TRBJ2-2; D is possibly TRBD2 (7 bases). This CDR3 has 16 residues. V was cut by 7 bases and J by 4 bases, with 19 bases left in between. CDR1 is MDHEN, CDR2 SYDVKM, per germline. The chain's CDR3 is CASTKGGGEITGELFF. CDR3 DNA: TGTGCCAGCACCAAGGGGGGGGGGGAGATCACCGGGGAGCTGTTTTTT.

The chain links TRBV4-3 to TRBJ1-4; no definite D call. V gave up 4 bases and J gave up 4 bases, with 25 bases separating them. CDR3 length equals 19 residues. The germline gives CDR1 LGHNA, CDR2 YSLEER. For the CDR3, the DNA is TGCGCCAGCAGCCCCTATAGTCTGACGGCCGGATCCTTTAATGAAAAACTGTTTTTT. This gives the protein CASSPYSLTAGSFNEKLFF.

This clonotype was found many times. The chain carries TRBV30 and TRBJ2-3; a possible D gene is TRBD2 (7 bases). Germline V gene data show CDR1 as GTSNPN and CDR2 as SVGIG (reference sequence). The CDR3 loop spans 16 amino acids. Between the trimmed V and J ends, which lost 0 bases and 0 bases, there was a span of 13 bases. The CDR3 region is CAWSVGGGHSTDTQYF. In DNA, the CDR3 is TGTGCCTGGAGTGTAGGGGGGGGCCACAGCACAGATACGCAGTATTTT.

The CDR3 nucleotides are TGTGCCAGCAGCCAAGATGGGCGGGAGGGTGTTAATGACGGTAGGTTCTTC. This translates into CASSQDGREGVNDGRFF. The chain links TRBV4-2 to TRBJ2-1; 9 bases match TRBD2. Germline V gene sequence: CDR1 LGHNA, CDR2 YNFKEQ. The junction had 18 bases not matched to a gene; V was cut back by 0 bases and J by 15 bases. The CDR3 loop spans 17 amino acids.

This clonotype has only a few counts. V gene TRBV11-2 combines with J gene TRBJ1-2; D is perhaps TRBD1 (6 bases). Germline-derived CDR1 and CDR2 are SGHAT and FQNNGV. The CDR3 consists of 17 residues. Deletions cut 1 base from V and 4 bases from J, with 19 bases between. CDR3 loop: CASSLAWQAGGLYGYTF. CDR3 nucleotide sequence: TGTGCCAGCAGCTTAGCGTGGCAGGCCGGGGGCCTCTATGGCTACACCTTC. Full variable domain (outside the CDR3, taken from reference TRBV11-2 and TRBJ1-2): EAGVAQSPRYKIIEKRQSVAFWCNPISGHATLYWYQQILGQGPKLLIQFQNNGVVDDSQLPKDRFSAERLKGVDSTLKIQPAKLEDSAVYLCASSLAWQAGGLYGYTFGSGTRLTVV.

This clonotype occurred many times. This chain links TRBV19 with TRBJ2-3, with a weak D call TRBD1 (5 bases). Trimming took off 3 bases at V and 6 bases at J, with 13 bases between the two ends. Germline values: CDR1 LNHDA, CDR2 SQIVND (reference sequence). The CDR3 extends over 14 amino acids. The CDR3 protein is CASSIQGEADTQYF. The CDR3 DNA follows: TGTGCCAGTAGTATTCAGGGCGAGGCGGATACGCAGTATTTT.

The V call is TRBV9, the J call TRBJ2-7; D unresolved. Germline CDR1 and CDR2: SGDLS and YYNGEE. The ends were cut back, 0 bases at V and 6 bases at J, with 13 bases in the middle. CDR3 size: 14 residues. The CDR3 here is CASSVGLRTGEQYF. The DNA of the CDR3 is TGTGCCAGCAGCGTAGGTCTTCGAACGGGCGAGCAGTACTTC.

The rearrangement links TRBV24-1 to TRBJ2-1; D is ambiguous. In germline, CDR1 is KGHDR, CDR2 SFDVKD. Trimming left V 5 bases short and J 5 bases short, with 9 bases between. The CDR3 runs 13 residues. CDR3 amino acids: CATSGGGDNEQFF. DNA of the CDR3: TGTGCCACCAGTGGAGGTGGCGACAATGAGCAGTTCTTC.

This clonotype occurred many times. The chain couples TRBV5-6 to TRBJ2-5, with TRBD2 matching 14 bases. Germline V gene data show CDR1 as SGHDT and CDR2 as YYEEEE. Trimming at V came to 2 bases and at J to 5 bases, leaving 8 bases not matched to a gene. The CDR3 covers 17 residues. The CDR3 DNA sequence: TGTGCCAGCAGCTTAGGTCTGGGACTAGCGGGAGTTGAGACCCAGTACTTC. Translating it yields CASSLGLGLAGVETQYF.

This clonotype occurred a few times. The chain joins TRBV12-3 or TRBV12-4 to TRBJ1-1; a possible D gene is TRBD1 (5 bases). The CDR3 totals 16 residues. Trimming took 2 bases from V and 3 from J, leaving 16 bases between them. The chain's CDR3 is CASSLRDVGRDTEAFF. The CDR3, as DNA: TGTGCCAGCAGTTTAAGGGACGTCGGACGCGACACTGAAGCTTTCTTT.

This clonotype appeared many times. The chain is built from TRBV5-1 and TRBJ1-1, with D uncertain. Deletions cut 1 base from V and 0 bases from J, with 13 bases between. CDR3 length: 16 residues. Looked up from germline, CDR1 is SGHRS and CDR2 is YFSETQ. The CDR3 sequence: CASSLTARDMNTEAFF. DNA of the CDR3: TGCGCCAGCAGCTTGACAGCTAGAGATATGAACACTGAAGCTTTCTTT. Looking up the rest from reference TRBV5-1 and TRBJ1-1 gives the full variable domain: KAGVTQTPRYLIKTRGQQVTLSCSPISGHRSVSWYQQTPGQGLQFLFEYFSETQRNKGNFPGRFSGRQFSNSRSEMNVSTLELGDSALYLCASSLTARDMNTEAFFGQGTRLTVV.

This clonotype was seen at least ten times. CDR3 region: CAWSEWGNQPQHF. The CDR3 DNA reads as TGTGCCTGGAGTGAGTGGGGGAATCAGCCCCAGCATTTT. The rearrangement links TRBV30 to TRBJ1-5, with D tentatively TRBD1 (5 bases). This CDR3 has 13 amino acids. The ends were cut back, 1 base at V and 4 bases at J, with 8 bases in the middle. Germline CDR1 and CDR2: GTSNPN and SVGIG (reference sequence).

A few counts support this clonotype. A much larger clone lies one base from this, so it may be a read error. This chain uses TRBV6-5 with TRBJ2-7, with 9 bases identical to TRBD1. Germline assignment: CDR1 MNHEY and CDR2 SVGAGI. This CDR3 contains 16 residues. V shed 4 bases and J 9 bases; nucleotides not matched to a gene: 16. CDR3 in DNA: TGTGCCAGCAGTTTTCGAACCGGGACAGGGAAAAACGGGCAGTACTTC. Its protein is CASSFRTGTGKNGQYF.

CDR3 coding DNA: TGCGCCAGCAGCCAGTCCGGGACTAGCGGGAGACTCGAGCAGTACTTC. Amino acids: CASSQSGTSGRLEQYF. This chain connects TRBV4-1 to TRBJ2-7, with 14 positions matching TRBD2. The germline gives CDR1 MGHRA, CDR2 YSYEKL. This CDR3 comprises 16 residues. V gave up 3 bases and J gave up 6 bases; unmatched junction bases: 7.

This clonotype was observed at least ten times. The chain combines TRBV11-2 with TRBJ2-1; D is perhaps TRBD2 (5 bases). The length of the CDR3 is 15 residues. V dropped 5 bases and J dropped 0 bases, with 11 bases sitting between them. CDR1 and CDR2 from the germline V gene are SGHAT and FQNNGV. CDR3 DNA sequence: TGTGCCAGCAGCCCGGACTCATACTCCTACAATGAGCAGTTCTTC. Amino acid sequence: CASSPDSYSYNEQFF. The full variable domain, with the rest looked up from reference TRBV11-2 and TRBJ2-1, is EAGVAQSPRYKIIEKRQSVAFWCNPISGHATLYWYQQILGQGPKLLIQFQNNGVVDDSQLPKDRFSAERLKGVDSTLKIQPAKLEDSAVYLCASSPDSYSYNEQFFGPGTRLTVL.

The chain employs TRBV7-6 and TRBJ2-1, with 8 bases aligning to TRBD1. V was clipped by 6 bases and J by 8 bases; unmatched bases: 9. This CDR3 region has 14 residues. Per the germline V gene, CDR1 is SGHVS and CDR2 is FNYEAQ. CDR3 protein: CASRGGGTGYEQFF. CDR3 DNA: TGTGCCAGCAGGGGTGGCGGGACAGGCTATGAGCAGTTCTTC.

This clonotype was found many times. The chain is built from TRBV12-3 or TRBV12-4 and TRBJ1-5, with a tentative D call TRBD1 (5 bases). Between the trimmed V and J ends, which lost 8 bases and 2 bases, there was a span of 16 bases. This CDR3 has 15 amino acids. CDR3 nucleotides: TGTGCCAGCGCTCTCAGGGTGACAGGCAATCAGCCCCAGCATTTT. It is translated as CASALRVTGNQPQHF.

This clonotype has a handful of counts. V gene TRBV4-1 combines with J gene TRBJ1-5, with 8 bases fitting TRBD1. Germline V gene sequence: CDR1 MGHRA, CDR2 YSYEKL. This CDR3 is built from 15 residues. V lost 0 bases to trimming and J lost 4 bases; unmatched junction nucleotides: 2. The CDR3 reads CASSQDHRGNQPQHF. CDR3 DNA: TGCGCCAGCAGCCAAGATCACAGGGGGAATCAGCCCCAGCATTTT.

As regards this clonotype: With a much larger clone just one base away, this may be a read error. V gene TRBV30 combines with J gene TRBJ1-6; D unclear. Per germline, CDR1 GTSNPN and CDR2 SVGIG (reference sequence). Trimming took off 5 bases at V and 10 bases at J, with 18 bases between the two ends. The CDR3 contains 14 residues. CDR3: CAWWQPAGVSPLHF. For the CDR3, the DNA is TGTGCCTGGTGGCAACCCGCCGGGGTATCACCCCTCCACTTT. Full variable domain (outside the CDR3, taken from reference TRBV30 and TRBJ1-6): SQTIHQWPATLVQPVGSPLSLECTVEGTSNPNLYWYRQAAGRGLQLLFYSVGIGQISSEVPQNLSASRPQDRQFILSSKKLLLSDSGFYLCAWWQPAGVSPLHFGNGTRLTVT.

This clonotype appeared many times. V is TRBV20-1 and J is TRBJ2-1, with 9 bases fitting TRBD1. Losses at the gene ends were 2 bases for V and 7 bases for J; bases not matched to a gene: 6. Germline V gene data show CDR1 as DFQATT and CDR2 as SNEGSKA (reference sequence). The CDR3 length is 14 residues. This CDR3 reads CSARRTGGRNEQFF. DNA of the CDR3: TGCAGTGCTAGAAGAACAGGGGGCAGGAATGAGCAGTTCTTC.

This clonotype was detected only a few times. V and J are TRBV7-6 and TRBJ2-2; TRBD2 matches at 10 bases. Losses at the gene ends were 5 bases for V and 5 bases for J; bases not matched to a gene: 23. Germline CDR1 is SGHVS and CDR2 is FNYEAQ. This CDR3 contains 21 residues. The CDR3 region has the DNA TGTGCCAGCAGCCGCACGAAAACCCTCTCCTCTAGCGGGAGATTAACCGGGGAGCTGTTTTTT. It yields the protein CASSRTKTLSSSGRLTGELFF.